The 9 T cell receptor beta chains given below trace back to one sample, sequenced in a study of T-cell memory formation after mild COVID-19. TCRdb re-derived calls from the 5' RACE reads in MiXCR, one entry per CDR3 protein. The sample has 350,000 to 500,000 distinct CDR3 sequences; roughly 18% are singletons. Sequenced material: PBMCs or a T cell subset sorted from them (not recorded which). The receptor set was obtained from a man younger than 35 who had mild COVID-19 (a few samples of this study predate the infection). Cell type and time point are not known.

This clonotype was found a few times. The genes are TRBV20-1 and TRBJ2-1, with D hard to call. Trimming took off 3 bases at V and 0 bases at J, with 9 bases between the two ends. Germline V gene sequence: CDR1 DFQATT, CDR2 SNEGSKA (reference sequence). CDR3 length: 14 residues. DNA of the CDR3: TGCAGTGCTAGGGGCTCGAGCTCCTACAATGAGCAGTTCTTC. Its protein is CSARGSSSYNEQFF.

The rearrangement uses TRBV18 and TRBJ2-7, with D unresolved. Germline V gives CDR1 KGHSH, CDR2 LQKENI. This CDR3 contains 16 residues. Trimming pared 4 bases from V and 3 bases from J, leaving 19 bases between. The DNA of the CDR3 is TGTGCCAGCTCACTCGACGTGCGGAAAGGTAGCTACGAGCAGTACTTC. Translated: CASSLDVRKGSYEQYF.

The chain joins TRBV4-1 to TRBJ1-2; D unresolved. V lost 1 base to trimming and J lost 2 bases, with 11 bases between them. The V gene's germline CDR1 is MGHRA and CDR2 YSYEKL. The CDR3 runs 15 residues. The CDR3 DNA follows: TGCGCCAGCAGCCAAGGAGTGAGGCCCAACTATGGCTACACCTTC. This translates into CASSQGVRPNYGYTF.

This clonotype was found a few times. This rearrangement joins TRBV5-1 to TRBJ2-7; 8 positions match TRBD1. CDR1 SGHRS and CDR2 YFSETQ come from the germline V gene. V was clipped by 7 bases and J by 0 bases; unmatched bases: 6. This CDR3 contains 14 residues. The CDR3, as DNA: TGCGCCAGCGGGGGGACAGGCAACTCCTACGAGCAGTACTTC. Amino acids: CASGGTGNSYEQYF. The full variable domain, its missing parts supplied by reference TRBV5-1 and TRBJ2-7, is KAGVTQTPRYLIKTRGQQVTLSCSPISGHRSVSWYQQTPGQGLQFLFEYFSETQRNKGNFPGRFSGRQFSNSRSEMNVSTLELGDSALYLCASGGTGNSYEQYFGPGTRLTVT.

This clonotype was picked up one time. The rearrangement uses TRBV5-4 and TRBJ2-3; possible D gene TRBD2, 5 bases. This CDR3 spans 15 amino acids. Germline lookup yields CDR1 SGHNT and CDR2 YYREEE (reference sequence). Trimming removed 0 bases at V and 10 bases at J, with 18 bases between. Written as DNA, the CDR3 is TGTGCCAGCAGCTTGGCCCAGAGGTCCTTGGGAGCGCAGTATTTT. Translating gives CASSLAQRSLGAQYF.

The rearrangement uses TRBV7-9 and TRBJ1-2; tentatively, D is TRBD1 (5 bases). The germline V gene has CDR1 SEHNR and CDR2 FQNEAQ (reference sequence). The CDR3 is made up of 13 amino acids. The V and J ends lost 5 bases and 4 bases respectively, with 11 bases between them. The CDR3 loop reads CASSTPGPYGYTF. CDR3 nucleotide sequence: TGTGCCAGCAGCACTCCAGGGCCCTATGGCTACACCTTC.

The CDR3 spells CATQRGGTDTQYF. CDR3 DNA: TGTGCCACCCAACGGGGGGGCACAGATACGCAGTATTTT. The V gene is TRBV28, the J gene TRBJ2-3; 7 nucleotides line up with TRBD2. The germline CDR1 and CDR2 sequences are MDHEN and SYDVKM. This CDR3 contains 13 residues. The V segment lost 10 bases and the J segment 1 base; nucleotides outside the gene matches: 5.

The CDR3 protein is CASTPMGDRGNYGYTF. The DNA of the CDR3 is TGCGCCAGCACACCAATGGGGGACAGGGGAAACTATGGCTACACCTTC. The chain employs TRBV4-1 and TRBJ1-2, with 10 bases lining up with TRBD1. The CDR3 is 16 amino acids. CDR1 and CDR2 from the germline V gene are MGHRA and YSYEKL. J was trimmed by 2 bases and V by 7 bases; bases with no gene match: 10.

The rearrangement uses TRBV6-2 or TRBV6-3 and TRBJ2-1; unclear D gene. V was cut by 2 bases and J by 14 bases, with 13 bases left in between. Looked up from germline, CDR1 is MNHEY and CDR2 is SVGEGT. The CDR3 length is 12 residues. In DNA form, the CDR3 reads TGTGCCAGCAGTTACGGTGCCCCTAAAGAGTTCTTC. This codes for CASSYGAPKEFF.